These T cell receptor beta chains were read from a single sample in a study of neurological immune-mediated disorders. TCRdb reprocessed the 5' RACE reads with MiXCR, giving one entry per CDR3 protein. The sample yields approximately 100,000 distinct CDR3 sequences, approximately 3.5% seen once. The specimen was PBMCs. These TCRs come from a woman between 50 and 59 years old with multiple sclerosis. The CDR3 runs from the conserved cysteine through the conserved F or W. D genes are given only for firm matches. Only some rows state a clone size, as once, few, many or a class for expanded clones.

many	TRBV5-1	-	TRBJ1-1	TGCGCCAGCAGCTTGGGCCTGGGTGTGAACACTGAAGCTTTCTTT	CASSLGLGVNTEAFF
many	TRBV12-3/TRBV12-4	TRBD1	TRBJ1-2	TGTGCCAGCAGTCCTCAGACAGGGTCTTTGGGCTACACCTTC	CASSPQTGSLGYTF
many	TRBV6-5	-	TRBJ1-1	TGTGCCACCAAGGGAGAGGGGAACACTGAAGCTTTCTTT	CATKGEGNTEAFF
many	TRBV7-2	-	TRBJ1-1	TGTGCCAGCCTCAGTTCACTGAACACTGAAGCTTTCTTT	CASLSSLNTEAFF
many	TRBV20-1	TRBD2	TRBJ2-5	TGCAGTGCCTCCCGCGGGGGGGCCCAGGCGACCCAGTACTTC	CSASRGGAQATQYF
many	TRBV29-1	-	TRBJ2-2	TGCAGCGTCGTGACGGGGAGCACCGGGGAGCTGTTTTTT	CSVVTGSTGELFF
many	TRBV12-3/TRBV12-4	-	TRBJ2-6	TGTGCCAGCAGGGAATCGGGCCTATCTGGGGCCAACGTCCTGACTTTC	CASRESGLSGANVLTF
many	TRBV11-2	-	TRBJ2-7	TGTGCCAGCAGCTTGTACGAGCAGTACTTC	CASSLYEQYF
-	TRBV5-1	TRBD1	TRBJ2-7	TGCGCCAGCAGCTTGAGGGCAGGGGGCGTCTCCTACGAGCAGTACTTC	CASSLRAGGVSYEQYF
many	TRBV5-1	TRBD2	TRBJ2-3	TGCGCCAGCAGCGCCAGGTCTAGCGGGGGGCCAGATACGCAGTATTTT	CASSARSSGGPDTQYF
many	TRBV5-1	-	TRBJ2-2	TGCGCCAGCAGCCCATCGCCAGGGGCGCAGACCGGGGAGCTGTTTTTT	CASSPSPGAQTGELFF
many	TRBV7-2	-	TRBJ2-5	TGTGCCAGCAGCTTATCGGGTCCGGAGACCCAGTACTTC	CASSLSGPETQYF
few	TRBV3-1	-	TRBJ2-1	TGTGCCAGCAGCCTACGACTAGACGAGCAGTTCTTC	CASSLRLDEQFF
many	TRBV5-6	TRBD1	TRBJ1-2	TGTGCCAGCAGTTACCGACAGGGGAACTATGGCTACACCTTC	CASSYRQGNYGYTF
many	TRBV12-3/TRBV12-4	TRBD2	TRBJ2-3	TGTGCCAGCAGGAAAACCGAACTAGCGGGGGGAAGCATAGATACGCAGTATTTT	CASRKTELAGGSIDTQYF
many	TRBV28	TRBD1	TRBJ2-5	TGTGCCAGCAGTTTAATGGGACAGGTGCAAGAGACCCAGTACTTC	CASSLMGQVQETQYF